Sequencing of this T cell receptor (beta chain) was carried out in a study of blood T cell repertoires in COVID-19. CDR1 LNHDA and CDR2 SQIVND come from the germline V gene (reference sequence). This CDR3 region has 13 residues. Trimming left V 2 bases short and J 10 bases short, with 11 bases between. The assay was immunoSEQ multiplex PCR, and TCRdb's table has in-frame clones only and misses some. The data contain 200,000 to 300,000 clones, around four fifths of them singletons. The chain uses TRBV19 and TRBJ2-2; a weak D match, TRBD1 (6 bases). The sequence was obtained from a woman aged 55-69 years with active or convalescent COVID-19. Input material: peripheral blood. This chain's CDR3 is CASSIPRGVELFF. The DNA of the CDR3 is TGTGCCAGTAGTATACCCAGGGGTGTGGAGCTGTTTTTT.